A single sample is the source of the 11 T cell receptor beta chains below, sequenced in a study of T cell repertoires in cytomegalovirus infection. TCRdb ran MiXCR on the reads and lists one entry per CDR3 protein. The sample carries hundreds of thousands of distinct CDR3 sequences, 32% recorded once. Their specific antigens are unknown. The sample here was cultured CD8+ T cells from PBMCs, taken from culture after CMV antigen stimulation. Source of these receptors: a human donor in good health (CMV status not recorded). Some clones in this sample may be carry-over from other donors' samples.

This clonotype appeared many times. The gene calls are TRBV7-8 and TRBJ2-3; D is unclear. CDR1 and CDR2 (germline): SGHVS, FQNEAQ. Trimming left V 0 bases short and J 2 bases short, with 3 bases between. This CDR3 is built from 13 residues. In DNA, the CDR3 is TGTGCCAGCAGCTTAGCCTACACAGATACGCAGTATTTT. Amino acid sequence: CASSLAYTDTQYF. The complete variable domain, with remaining parts taken from reference TRBV7-8 and TRBJ2-3, reads GAGVSQSPRYKVAKRGQDVALRCDPISGHVSLFWYQQALGQGPEFLTYFQNEAQLDKSGLPSDRFFAERPEGSVSTLKIQRTQQEDSAVYLCASSLAYTDTQYFGPGTRLTVL.

This clonotype was seen a few times. The V gene is TRBV4-1, the J gene TRBJ2-1; 8 bases fit TRBD1. The CDR3 runs to 15 residues. CDR1 and CDR2 from the germline V gene are MGHRA and YSYEKL. V was clipped by 6 bases and J by 5 bases; unmatched bases: 9. The CDR3 reads CASRHRTGMDNEQFF. As DNA, the CDR3 is TGCGCCAGCAGGCATCGGACAGGGATGGACAATGAGCAGTTCTTC.

The chain uses TRBV19 and TRBJ2-1; D call uncertain. Germline CDR1 is LNHDA and CDR2 is SQIVND (reference sequence). The CDR3 sequence is 14 residues long. V lost 1 base to trimming and J lost 4 bases, with 8 bases between them. CDR3: CASSIVGAYNEQFF. CDR3 coding DNA: TGTGCCAGTAGTATAGTCGGAGCGTACAATGAGCAGTTCTTC.

In this sample, this clonotype turned up a few times. The chain joins TRBV15 to TRBJ1-1; D remains ambiguous. Germline-derived CDR1 and CDR2 are LNHNV and YYDKDF (reference sequence). The CDR3 is 13 residues long. The V end lost 0 bases, the J end lost 4 bases, and 6 bases lay between the germline ends. DNA for the CDR3: TGTGCCACCAGCAGAGATCTGGTCACTGAAGCTTTCTTT. This translates into CATSRDLVTEAFF. Full variable domain (outside the CDR3, taken from reference TRBV15 and TRBJ1-1): DAMVIQNPRYQVTQFGKPVTLSCSQTLNHNVMYWYQQKSSQAPKLLFHYYDKDFNNEADTPDNFQSRRPNTSFCFLDIRSPGLGDTAMYLCATSRDLVTEAFFGQGTRLTVV.

V usage is TRBV20-1 and J usage is TRBJ1-6; weak D call: TRBD1 (5 bases). V shed 0 bases and J shed 0 bases, with 12 bases lying between them. Germline V gene sequence: CDR1 DFQATT, CDR2 SNEGSKA (reference sequence). The CDR3 is made up of 17 amino acids. As DNA, the CDR3 is TGCAGTGCTAGAGATAAAGAGGGGAGCTCCTATAATTCACCCCTCCACTTT. Protein: CSARDKEGSSYNSPLHF.

This clonotype showed up just a few times. This chain links TRBV7-8 with TRBJ2-1; possible D gene TRBD2, 7 bases. This CDR3 has 14 amino acids. The V end lost 1 base, the J end lost 10 bases, and 14 bases lay between the germline ends. CDR1 and CDR2 from the germline V gene are SGHVS and FQNEAQ. CDR3 sequence: CASSLGGGAAEQFF. The CDR3 DNA reads TGTGCCAGCAGCTTAGGGGGGGGGGCCGCCGAGCAGTTCTTC.

This chain links TRBV6-5 with TRBJ2-5; tentatively, D is TRBD1 (5 bases). Germline V gene sequence: CDR1 MNHEY, CDR2 SVGAGI. The CDR3 is 13 amino acids. Trimming removed 7 bases at V and 4 bases at J, with 13 bases between. The CDR3: CASIQGWGETQYF. CDR3 in DNA: TGTGCCAGCATCCAGGGATGGGGAGAGACCCAGTACTTC.

The chain carries TRBV7-3 and TRBJ1-1, with 7 bases aligning to TRBD1. The V gene's germline CDR1 is SGHTA and CDR2 FQGTGA. With 2 bases clipped from V and 4 bases from J, the junction kept 4 bases outside the gene matches. CDR3 length: 14 residues. Here the CDR3 reads CASSLPHRGTEAFF. DNA for the CDR3: TGTGCCAGCAGCTTACCTCACAGGGGCACTGAAGCTTTCTTT.

This clonotype was seen a handful of times. The CDR3 DNA reads TGTGCCAGCAATTGGGACATGAACACTGAAGCTTTCTTT. The encoded protein is CASNWDMNTEAFF. This rearrangement joins TRBV12-3 or TRBV12-4 to TRBJ1-1, with a weak D call TRBD1 (6 bases). CDR3 size: 13 residues. The V end was cut by 7 bases, the J end by 0 bases, with 9 bases between.

Concerning this clonotype: This may stem from a read error, because a much larger clone lies one nucleotide away. The chain links TRBV7-2 to TRBJ2-5, with 13 positions matching TRBD2. CDR3 length: 16 residues. Germline CDR1 is SGHTA and CDR2 is FQGNSA. CDR3 residues: CASSPRTSGSKETLYF. The CDR3 DNA follows: TGTGCCAGCAGCCCTCGGACTAGCGGGAGCAAAGAGACCCTGTACTTC.

This clonotype showed up just once. The chain couples TRBV14 to TRBJ1-1; D might be TRBD1 (6 bases). Trimming took 7 bases from V and 2 from J, leaving 14 bases between them. There are 14 residues in the CDR3. The V gene's germline CDR1 is SGHDN and CDR2 FVKESK. In nucleotides, the CDR3 is TGTGCCAGCATGGTGGGGGGCGGAAACACTGAAGCTTTCTTT. It is translated as CASMVGGGNTEAFF.